Listed below are T cell receptor beta chains from one sample, sequenced in a study of cytomegalovirus exposure and HLA in healthy donors. Here immunoSEQ multiplex PCR was the method, and the copy in TCRdb shows in-frame clones only, minus some. The profile covers under 140,000 clones, with 70% to 85% appearing a single time and 5.5% to 7% taken by the ten largest. The specimen sequenced was PBMCs. Receptors originate from a young man in good health and CMV-seropositive. Each CDR3 is given with its conserved first and last residue. The D gene is left open where the match is weak. Not every row has a clone size; where given, it reads once, few, many or a size class.

D gene | J gene | V gene | clone size | CDR3 DNA | CDR3 protein
NA | TRBJ2-2 | TRBV11-2 | NA | TGTGCCAGTCTCCGGGACAAGAACACCGGGGAGCTGTTTTTT | CASLRDKNTGELFF
TRBD2 | TRBJ2-3 | TRBV5-4 | NA | TGTGCCAGCAGCCGGGGACTAGCGGGGGGAGGGACAGATACGCAGTATTTT | CASSRGLAGGGTDTQYF
TRBD1 | TRBJ2-7 | TRBV25-1 | NA | TGTGCCAGCGGGGAGGACAGGGCGTACGAGCAGTACTTC | CASGEDRAYEQYF
NA | TRBJ1-2 | TRBV6-5 | NA | TGTGCCAGCAGTGGGGACTGGAGGCGGGGCTACACCTTC | CASSGDWRRGYTF
TRBD1 | TRBJ1-1 | TRBV19 | few | TGTGCCAGTAGTAAAAACGGACAGGGGTATACTGAAGCTTTCTTT | CASSKNGQGYTEAFF
TRBD1 | TRBJ1-2 | TRBV9 | NA | TGTGCCAGCAGCGTAGCGACAGGGCCCTACTATGGCTACACCTTC | CASSVATGPYYGYTF
NA | TRBJ1-1 | TRBV19 | NA | TGTGCCAGTAGTATCTGGGCTATGAACACTGAAGCTTTCTTT | CASSIWAMNTEAFF
TRBD1 | TRBJ2-2 | TRBV27 | NA | TGTGCCAGCAGTCCTTCGACAGGGGAGTACACCGGGGAGCTGTTTTTT | CASSPSTGEYTGELFF
TRBD1 | TRBJ2-3 | TRBV5-1 | NA | TGCGCCAGCAGGGACAGGGGGCTGGAAGATACGCAGTATTTT | CASRDRGLEDTQYF
TRBD1 | TRBJ2-7 | TRBV18 | few | TGTGCCAGCTCACGCAGGGACAGCTACGAGCAGTACTTC | CASSRRDSYEQYF
NA | TRBJ2-6 | TRBV7-9 | NA | TGTGCCAGCAGCTTCACCACAGGGGCCAACGTCCTGACTTTC | CASSFTTGANVLTF
TRBD1 | TRBJ1-5 | TRBV7-9 | few | TGTGCCAGCAGGTATTCGGCCGGGACAGGGCAAAGTCAGCCCCAGCATTTT | CASRYSAGTGQSQPQHF
TRBD1 | TRBJ1-6 | TRBV19 | NA | TGTGCCAGTAGTATAGATGGGACAGGGGGTCGATCACCCCTCCACTTT | CASSIDGTGGRSPLHF
NA | TRBJ2-7 | TRBV10-3 | NA | TGTGCCATCAGTGGTCAGGGCGGCGAGCAGTACTTC | CAISGQGGEQYF
NA | TRBJ2-7 | TRBV15 | NA | TGTGCCACCAGCGCCCACCCTAACGACAGGAACCTCATCTCCGAGCAGTACTTC | CATSAHPNDRNLISEQYF
NA | TRBJ2-4 | TRBV5-1 | NA | TGCGCCAGCAGCTTTAAAGGGGAGGCCATTCAGTACTTC | CASSFKGEAIQYF
TRBD2 | TRBJ2-3 | TRBV11-2 | once | TGTGCCAGCAGCTTAGATCTACGGCTAGCGGGGGGGACTAGCACAGATACGCAGTATTTT | CASSLDLRLAGGTSTDTQYF
TRBD1 | TRBJ2-5 | TRBV2 | NA | TGTGCCAGCAGTGTAAGACAGGGGAGGCGAGAGACCCAGTACTTC | CASSVRQGRRETQYF
TRBD1 | TRBJ2-3 | TRBV5-1 | NA | TGCGCCAGCACATTCTGGGGGACAGGGTCCAACACAGATACGCAGTATTTT | CASTFWGTGSNTDTQYF
NA | TRBJ2-7 | TRBV5-1 | NA | TGCGCCAGCAGCTTGGGCAGCTCCTACGAGCAGTACTTC | CASSLGSSYEQYF
NA | TRBJ1-6 | TRBV9 | NA | TGTGCCAGCAGCGTAGGGCGGAATAATTCACCCCTCCACTTT | CASSVGRNNSPLHF
TRBD1 | TRBJ2-7 | TRBV28 | NA | TGTGCCAGCAGTTTTTGGAGGACAGGGGGGTACGAGCAGTACTTC | CASSFWRTGGYEQYF